This passage covers 2 T cell receptor beta chains from one sample sequenced in a study of T cells in tuberculosis. Thawed, overnight-rested PBMC were stained with GMM-loaded CD1B tetramer, viability dye and anti-CD3, then sorted. The CD1B tetramers carried C32 glucose monomycolate purified from Rhodococcus equi. Only in-frame clones appear in the TCRdb table, and some are missing; sequencing was by immunoSEQ multiplex PCR. In the table there are 55,000 to 70,000 clones, 81% of which are singletons. Material: CD1b-GMM tetramer-negative cells sorted from PBMCs. The receptors were gathered from an adult woman with latent tuberculosis.

This rearrangement joins TRBV6-5 to TRBJ2-7; 7 positions agree with TRBD1. With V trimmed by 5 bases and J by 2 bases, 6 bases remained unmatched. The CDR3 is 14 amino acids. CDR1 is MNHEY, CDR2 SVGAGI, per germline. DNA of the CDR3: TGTGCCAGCAGTCCACCCGGGACAGCCTACGAGCAGTACTTC. Translation: CASSPPGTAYEQYF.

This clone came up once. The rearrangement joins TRBV27 to TRBJ2-7, with a weak D call TRBD2 (7 bases). V dropped 8 bases and J dropped 0 bases, with 17 bases sitting between them. This CDR3 has 15 amino acids. In germline, CDR1 is MNHEY, CDR2 SMNVEV (reference sequence). The CDR3 spells CASGLGGSYSYEQYF. CDR3 sequence (DNA): TGTGCCAGCGGACTAGGGGGTAGTTACTCCTACGAGCAGTACTTC.